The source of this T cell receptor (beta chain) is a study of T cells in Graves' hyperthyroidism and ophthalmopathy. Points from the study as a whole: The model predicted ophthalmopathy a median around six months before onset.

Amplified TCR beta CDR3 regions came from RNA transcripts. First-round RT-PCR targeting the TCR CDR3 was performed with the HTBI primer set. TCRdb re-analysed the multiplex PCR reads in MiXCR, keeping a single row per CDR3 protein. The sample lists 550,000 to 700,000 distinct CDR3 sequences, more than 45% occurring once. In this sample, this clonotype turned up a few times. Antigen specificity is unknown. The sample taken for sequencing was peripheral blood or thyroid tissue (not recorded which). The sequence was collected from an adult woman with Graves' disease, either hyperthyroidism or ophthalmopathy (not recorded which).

CDR3 residues: CASRRGYGYTF. The CDR3 bases are TGTGCCAGTAGACGGGGATATGGCTACACCTTC. The chain has TRBV19 and TRBJ1-2, with no clear D. CDR3 length: 11 residues. Germline CDR1 LNHDA, CDR2 SQIVND (reference sequence). Trimming cost V 6 bases and J 5 bases, with 7 bases left between them.